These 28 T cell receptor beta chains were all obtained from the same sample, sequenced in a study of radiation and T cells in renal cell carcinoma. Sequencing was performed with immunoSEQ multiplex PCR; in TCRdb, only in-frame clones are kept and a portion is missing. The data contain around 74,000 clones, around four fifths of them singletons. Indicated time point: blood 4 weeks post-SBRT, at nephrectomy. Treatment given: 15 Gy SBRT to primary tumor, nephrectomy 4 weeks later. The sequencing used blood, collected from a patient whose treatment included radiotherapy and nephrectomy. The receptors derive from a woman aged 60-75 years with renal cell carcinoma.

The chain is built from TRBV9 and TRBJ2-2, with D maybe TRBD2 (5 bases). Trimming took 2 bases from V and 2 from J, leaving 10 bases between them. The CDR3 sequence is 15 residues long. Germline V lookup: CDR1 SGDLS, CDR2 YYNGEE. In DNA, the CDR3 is TGTGCCAGCAGCGTCCGGCGGGCAAACACCGGGGAGCTGTTTTTT. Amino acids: CASSVRRANTGELFF.

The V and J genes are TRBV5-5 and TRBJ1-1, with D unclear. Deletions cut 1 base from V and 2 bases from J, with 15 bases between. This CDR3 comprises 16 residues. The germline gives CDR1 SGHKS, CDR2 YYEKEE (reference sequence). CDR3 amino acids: CASSLKTDGGNTEAFF. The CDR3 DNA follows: TGTGCCAGCAGCTTGAAAACAGACGGCGGTAACACTGAAGCTTTCTTT.

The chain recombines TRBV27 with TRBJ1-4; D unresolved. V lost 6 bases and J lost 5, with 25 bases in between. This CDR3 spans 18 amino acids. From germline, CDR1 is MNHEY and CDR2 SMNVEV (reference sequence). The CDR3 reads CASRQTPTGFLRNEKLFF. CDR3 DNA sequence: TGTGCCAGCAGACAGACACCTACCGGATTTTTAAGGAATGAAAAACTGTTTTTT.

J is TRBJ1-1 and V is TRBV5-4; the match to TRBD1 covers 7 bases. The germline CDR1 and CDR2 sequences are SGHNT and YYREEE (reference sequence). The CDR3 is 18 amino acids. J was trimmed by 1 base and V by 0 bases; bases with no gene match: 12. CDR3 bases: TGTGCCAGCAGCTTGGCCCAAGCCCCGGGACAGAGGAACACTGAAGCTTTCTTT. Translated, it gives CASSLAQAPGQRNTEAFF.

The CDR3, as DNA: TGTGCCAGCAGCTTATACGGTGGTCAGCCCCAGCATTTT. Its translation: CASSLYGGQPQHF. The V and J genes are TRBV7-2 and TRBJ1-5; D remains ambiguous. This CDR3 spans 13 amino acids. Germline V lookup: CDR1 SGHTA, CDR2 FQGNSA. The germline V and J ends were trimmed by 2 bases and 6 bases, with 8 bases remaining between them.

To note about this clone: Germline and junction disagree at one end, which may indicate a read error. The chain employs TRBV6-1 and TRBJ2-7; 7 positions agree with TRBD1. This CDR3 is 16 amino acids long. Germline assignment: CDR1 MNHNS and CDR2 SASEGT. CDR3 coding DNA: TGTGCCATCAGTGAGTCGCTGGGACAGAAAACCTACGAGCAGTACTTC. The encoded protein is CAISESLGQKTYEQYF.

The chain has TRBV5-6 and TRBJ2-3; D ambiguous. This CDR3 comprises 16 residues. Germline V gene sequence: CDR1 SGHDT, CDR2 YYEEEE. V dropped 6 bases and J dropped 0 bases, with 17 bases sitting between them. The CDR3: CASTIGRAPSTDTQYF. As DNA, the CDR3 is TGTGCCAGCACCATAGGCCGGGCACCTAGCACAGATACGCAGTATTTT.

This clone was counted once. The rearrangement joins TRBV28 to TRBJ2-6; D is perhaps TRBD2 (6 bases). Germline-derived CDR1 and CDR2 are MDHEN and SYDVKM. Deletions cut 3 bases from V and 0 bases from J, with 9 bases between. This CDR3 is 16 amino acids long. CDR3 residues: CASSFLGGSGANVLTF. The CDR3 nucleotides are TGTGCCAGCAGTTTCTTGGGAGGCTCTGGGGCCAACGTCCTGACTTTC.

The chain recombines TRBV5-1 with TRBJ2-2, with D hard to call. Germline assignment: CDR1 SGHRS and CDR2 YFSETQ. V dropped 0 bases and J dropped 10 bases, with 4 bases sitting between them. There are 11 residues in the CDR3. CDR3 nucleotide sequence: TGCGCCAGCAGCTTGGACGTGGAGCTGTTTTTT. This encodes CASSLDVELFF.

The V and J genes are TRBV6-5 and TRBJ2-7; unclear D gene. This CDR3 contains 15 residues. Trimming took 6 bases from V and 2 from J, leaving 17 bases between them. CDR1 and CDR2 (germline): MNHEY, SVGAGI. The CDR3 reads CASSLGGVGTYEQYF. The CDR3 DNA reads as TGTGCCAGCAGCTTGGGTGGAGTAGGGACCTACGAGCAGTACTTC.

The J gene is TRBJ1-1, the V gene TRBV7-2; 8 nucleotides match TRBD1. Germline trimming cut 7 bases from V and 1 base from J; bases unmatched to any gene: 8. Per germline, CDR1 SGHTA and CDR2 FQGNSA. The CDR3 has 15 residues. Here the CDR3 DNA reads TGTGCCAGCACCTCCCAGGGGGCCTCGAACACTGAAGCTTTCTTT. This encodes CASTSQGASNTEAFF.

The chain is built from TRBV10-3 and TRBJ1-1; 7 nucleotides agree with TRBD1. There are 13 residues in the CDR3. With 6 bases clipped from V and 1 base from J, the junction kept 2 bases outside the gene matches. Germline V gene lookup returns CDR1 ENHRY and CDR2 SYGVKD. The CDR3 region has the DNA TGTGCCATCAGACGACAGGGGAACACTGAAGCTTTCTTT. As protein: CAIRRQGNTEAFF.

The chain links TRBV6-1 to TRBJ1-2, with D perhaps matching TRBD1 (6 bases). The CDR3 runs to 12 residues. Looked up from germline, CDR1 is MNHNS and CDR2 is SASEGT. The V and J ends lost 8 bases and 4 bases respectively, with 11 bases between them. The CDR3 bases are TGTGCCAGCGGAGGACAGACCTATGGCTACACCTTC. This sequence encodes CASGGQTYGYTF.

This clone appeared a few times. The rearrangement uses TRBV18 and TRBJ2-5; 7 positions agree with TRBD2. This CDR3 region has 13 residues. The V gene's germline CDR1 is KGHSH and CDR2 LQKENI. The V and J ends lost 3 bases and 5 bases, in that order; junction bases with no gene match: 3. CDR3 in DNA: TGTGCCAGCTCACCGGGAGGGGAGGAGACCCAGTACTTC. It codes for CASSPGGEETQYF.

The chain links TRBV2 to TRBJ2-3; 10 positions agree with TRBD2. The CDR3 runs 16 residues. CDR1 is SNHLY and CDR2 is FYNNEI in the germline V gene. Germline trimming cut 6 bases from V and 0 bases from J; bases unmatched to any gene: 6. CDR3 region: CASSKLAGESTDTQYF. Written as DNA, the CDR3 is TGTGCCAGCAGCAAGCTAGCGGGGGAAAGCACAGATACGCAGTATTTT.

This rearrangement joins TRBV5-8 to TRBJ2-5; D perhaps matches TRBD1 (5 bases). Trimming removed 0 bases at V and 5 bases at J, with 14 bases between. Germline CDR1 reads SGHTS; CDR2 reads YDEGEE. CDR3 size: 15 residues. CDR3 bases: TGTGCCAGCAGCTTGGACGGTGGGGCAGGGGAGACCCAGTACTTC. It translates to CASSLDGGAGETQYF. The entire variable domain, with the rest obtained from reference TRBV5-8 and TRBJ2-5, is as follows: EAGVTQSPTHLIKTRGQQATLRCSPISGHTSVYWYQQALGLGLQFLLWYDEGEERNRGNFPPRFSGRQFPNYSSELNVNALELEDSALYLCASSLDGGAGETQYFGPGTRLLVL.

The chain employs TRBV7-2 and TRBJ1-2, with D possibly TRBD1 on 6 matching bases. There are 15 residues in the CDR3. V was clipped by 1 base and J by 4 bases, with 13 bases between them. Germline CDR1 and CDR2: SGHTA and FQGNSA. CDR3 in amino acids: CASSLGGGGAYGYTF. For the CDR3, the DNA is TGTGCCAGCAGCTTAGGGGGCGGGGGGGCCTATGGCTACACCTTC.

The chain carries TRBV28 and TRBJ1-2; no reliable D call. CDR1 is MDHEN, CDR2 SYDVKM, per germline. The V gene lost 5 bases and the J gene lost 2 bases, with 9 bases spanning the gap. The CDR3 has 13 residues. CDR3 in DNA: TGTGCCAGCAGTCCGGGAACCAACTATGGCTACACCTTC. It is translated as CASSPGTNYGYTF.

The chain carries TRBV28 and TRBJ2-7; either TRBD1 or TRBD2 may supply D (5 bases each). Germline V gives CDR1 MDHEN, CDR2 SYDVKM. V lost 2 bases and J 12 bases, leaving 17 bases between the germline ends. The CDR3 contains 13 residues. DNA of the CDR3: TGTGCCAGCAGTTTAGCAGGGACGGCTATTCGGTACTTC. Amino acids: CASSLAGTAIRYF. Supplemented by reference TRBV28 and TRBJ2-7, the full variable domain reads DVKVTQSSRYLVKRTGEKVFLECVQDMDHENMFWYRQDPGLGLRLIYFSYDVKMKEKGDIPEGYSVSREKKERFSLILESASTNQTSMYLCASSLAGTAIRYFGPGTRLTVT.

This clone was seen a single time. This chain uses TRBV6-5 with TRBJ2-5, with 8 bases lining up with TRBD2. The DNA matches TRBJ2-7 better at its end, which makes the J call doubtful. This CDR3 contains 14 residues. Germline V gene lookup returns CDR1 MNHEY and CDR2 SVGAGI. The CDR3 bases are TGTGCCAGCACTGTAGCGGGGCCGACATACGAGCAGTACTTC. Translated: CASTVAGPTYEQYF.

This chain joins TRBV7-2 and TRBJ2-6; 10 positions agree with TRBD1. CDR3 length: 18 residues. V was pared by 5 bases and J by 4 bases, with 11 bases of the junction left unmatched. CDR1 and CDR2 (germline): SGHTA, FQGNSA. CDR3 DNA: TGTGCCAGCAGCACGTCCGGGACAGGGGCCGGAGGGGCCAACGTCCTGACTTTC. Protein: CASSTSGTGAGGANVLTF.

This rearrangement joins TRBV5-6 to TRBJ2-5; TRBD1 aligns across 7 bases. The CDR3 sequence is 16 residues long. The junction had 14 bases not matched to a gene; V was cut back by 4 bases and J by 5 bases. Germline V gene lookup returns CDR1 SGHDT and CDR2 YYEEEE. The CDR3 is CASSTPGTVRGETQYF. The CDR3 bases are TGTGCCAGCAGCACCCCCGGGACAGTGAGAGGCGAGACCCAGTACTTC.

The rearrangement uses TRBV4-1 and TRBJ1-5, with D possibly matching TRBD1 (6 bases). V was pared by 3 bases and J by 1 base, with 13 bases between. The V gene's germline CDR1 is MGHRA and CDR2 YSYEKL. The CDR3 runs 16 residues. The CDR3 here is CASSQGPDRSNQPQHF. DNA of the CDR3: TGCGCCAGCAGCCAGGGTCCTGACAGGAGCAATCAGCCCCAGCATTTT.

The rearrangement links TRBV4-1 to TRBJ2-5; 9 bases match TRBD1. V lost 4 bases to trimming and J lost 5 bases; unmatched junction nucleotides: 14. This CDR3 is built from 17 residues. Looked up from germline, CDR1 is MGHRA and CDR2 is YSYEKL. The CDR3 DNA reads TGCGCCAGCAGCCCGCACTCTACAGGGGGCGCCCGGGAGACCCAGTACTTC. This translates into CASSPHSTGGARETQYF.

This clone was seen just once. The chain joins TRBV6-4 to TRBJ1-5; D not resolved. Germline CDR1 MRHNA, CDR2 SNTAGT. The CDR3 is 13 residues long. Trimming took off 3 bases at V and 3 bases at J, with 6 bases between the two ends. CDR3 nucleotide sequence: TGTGCCAGCAGTGAGCGGGTCAATCAGCCCCAGCATTTT. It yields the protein CASSERVNQPQHF.

The CDR3 DNA reads as TGTGCCAGCAGTGAATTGAAAGGGGTACCCTCCTACGAGCAGTACTTC. Translated, it gives CASSELKGVPSYEQYF. This chain joins TRBV6-1 and TRBJ2-7; possibly TRBD1 for D (5 bases). Per germline, CDR1 MNHNS and CDR2 SASEGT. The CDR3 spans 16 residues. V was pared by 2 bases and J by 0 bases, with 14 bases between.

Here the CDR3 DNA reads TGTGCCAGCAGTATTAGACAGGGGGCTATCTACAATGAGCAGTTCTTC. Translation gives CASSIRQGAIYNEQFF. V is TRBV27 and J is TRBJ2-1; 10 bases are a match to TRBD1. The CDR3 is 16 residues long. Germline assignment: CDR1 MNHEY and CDR2 SMNVEV (reference sequence). The V gene end was trimmed by 5 bases and the J gene end by 3 bases; junction bases not matched to a gene: 7.

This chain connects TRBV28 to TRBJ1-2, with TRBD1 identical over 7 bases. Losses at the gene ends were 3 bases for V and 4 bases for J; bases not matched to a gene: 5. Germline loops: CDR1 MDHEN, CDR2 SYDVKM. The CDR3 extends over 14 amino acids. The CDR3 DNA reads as TGTGCCAGCAGTTTCGGCAGGGGGAGCTATGGCTACACCTTC. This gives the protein CASSFGRGSYGYTF.